This is a list of T cell receptor beta chains from one sample in a study of T-cell reconstitution after alpha-beta-depleted transplantation in children. Each CDR3 protein is one row after TCRdb ran MiXCR on the PCR reads. The sample gives just under 550,000 distinct CDR3 sequences, 18% of which show up once; roughly 3.3% is in the top ten. Specimen: PBMCs from the stem cell graft donor, collected from the stem cell graft. The receptor source for this set is a human donor who donated a stem cell graft to a child with acute lymphoblastic leukemia. Both conserved end residues are part of each CDR3. The D gene is left open where the match is weak. A row's size may be missing; if present it is once, few, many or a size class.

TRBV6-1	-	TRBJ2-2	-	CAPRETANTGELFF	TGTGCCCCTAGGGAGACAGCGAACACCGGGGAGCTGTTTTTT
TRBV6-1	-	TRBJ1-2	few	CASSIRGAPYGYTF	TGTGCCAGCAGCATTAGGGGGGCTCCCTATGGCTACACCTTC
TRBV2	-	TRBJ2-3	-	CASRWDPRQYF	TGTGCCAGCAGGTGGGATCCCCGTCAGTATTTT
TRBV12-3/TRBV12-4	-	TRBJ2-7	-	CASSHNGQYF	TGTGCCAGCAGCCACAATGGGCAGTACTTC
TRBV7-9	-	TRBJ2-2	few	CASSSPRGGELFF	TGTGCCAGCAGCTCCCCTAGAGGCGGGGAGCTGTTTTTT
TRBV21-1	-	TRBJ1-1	few	CASSFTLRAQNTEAFF	TGTGCCAGCAGCTTTACCCTCCGGGCCCAGAACACTGAAGCTTTCTTT
TRBV3-1	-	TRBJ2-7	few	CASSQSFSYEQYF	TGTGCCAGCAGCCAGTCCTTCTCCTACGAGCAGTACTTC
TRBV19	-	TRBJ1-1	-	CASSIAPDWNTEAFF	TGTGCCAGTAGTATAGCTCCGGATTGGAACACTGAAGCTTTCTTT
TRBV5-5	-	TRBJ2-5	few	CASSFLSPETQYF	TGTGCCAGCAGCTTCTTGTCCCCAGAGACCCAGTACTTC
TRBV20-1	TRBD2	TRBJ2-7	few	CSAVAGGPEQYF	TGCAGTGCTGTAGCGGGAGGGCCCGAGCAGTACTTC
TRBV6-1	-	TRBJ2-1	-	CASSVPGDGYNEQFF	TGTGCCAGCAGTGTCCCAGGGGATGGGTACAATGAGCAGTTCTTC
TRBV7-9	-	TRBJ2-4	few	CASSSTGILAKNIQYF	TGTGCCAGCAGCTCTACAGGGATTCTAGCCAAAAACATTCAGTACTTC
TRBV6-1	-	TRBJ2-7	-	CASSEAGWGSSYEQYF	TGTGCCAGCAGTGAAGCGGGATGGGGCTCGTCCTACGAGCAGTACTTC
TRBV18	-	TRBJ1-5	-	CASSPLLENQPQHF	TGTGCCAGCTCACCACTATTGGAGAATCAGCCCCAGCATTTT
TRBV5-1	-	TRBJ2-7	few	CASSQRTGLVPGEQYF	TGCGCCAGCAGCCAGCGAACAGGACTGGTTCCAGGCGAGCAGTACTTC
TRBV5-5	-	TRBJ2-7	many	CASSLVGGDEQYF	TGTGCCAGCAGCTTGGTGGGTGGGGACGAGCAGTACTTC
TRBV4-2	TRBD1	TRBJ1-6	few	CASSQVLVGQASTPLHF	TGTGCCAGCAGCCAAGTACTTGTTGGACAGGCTTCGACACCCCTCCACTTT
TRBV9	TRBD1	TRBJ1-6	-	CASSVTGTGDSPLHF	TGTGCCAGCAGCGTAACAGGGACAGGGGATTCACCCCTCCACTTT
TRBV9	-	TRBJ2-3	-	CASSVEVWDTQYF	TGTGCCAGCAGCGTAGAGGTTTGGGATACGCAGTATTTT
TRBV3-1	-	TRBJ2-3	-	CASTVSSTDTQYF	TGTGCCAGCACCGTAAGTTCCACAGATACGCAGTATTTT
TRBV6-2/TRBV6-3	TRBD2	TRBJ2-7	-	CASSFPREGWSVGPSYEQYF	TGTGCCAGCAGTTTTCCTAGGGAGGGCTGGAGCGTGGGCCCCTCCTACGAGCAGTACTTC
TRBV12-3/TRBV12-4	-	TRBJ2-2	-	CASSHWELTGELFF	TGTGCCAGCAGCCACTGGGAACTCACCGGGGAGCTGTTTTTT
TRBV2	TRBD2	TRBJ2-1	few	CASSDRGSSYNEQFF	TGTGCCAGCAGTGATCGCGGGAGCTCCTACAATGAGCAGTTCTTC
TRBV5-5	-	TRBJ1-2	many	CASTPVGGSNYGYTF	TGTGCCAGCACTCCGGTGGGGGGATCTAACTATGGCTACACCTTC
TRBV11-1	TRBD2	TRBJ2-3	few	CASSLSGIAGGTDTQYF	TGTGCCAGCAGCTTAAGCGGCATAGCGGGTGGCACAGATACGCAGTATTTT
TRBV5-1	TRBD2	TRBJ2-7	-	CASSSYSGSADEQYF	TGCGCCAGCAGCTCCTATAGCGGGAGCGCCGACGAGCAGTACTTC
TRBV15	-	TRBJ2-6	-	CATSRVLQKVAGANVLTF	TGTGCCACCAGCAGAGTTTTACAAAAGGTGGCTGGGGCCAACGTCCTGACTTTC
TRBV12-3/TRBV12-4	-	TRBJ1-1	few	CASRTGGDAEAFF	TGTGCCAGCAGGACGGGAGGGGACGCTGAAGCTTTCTTT
TRBV29-1	-	TRBJ2-3	few	CSVDSGDGTDTQYF	TGCAGCGTTGATTCAGGGGACGGAACAGATACGCAGTATTTT
TRBV11-2	TRBD2	TRBJ2-3	-	CASSLGAGVGDTQYF	TGTGCCAGCAGCTTAGGAGCGGGAGTAGGGGATACGCAGTATTTT
TRBV12-3/TRBV12-4	TRBD1	TRBJ1-4	-	CASSPGQGKEKLFF	TGTGCCAGCAGTCCGGGACAGGGGAAGGAAAAACTGTTTTTT
TRBV29-1	-	TRBJ1-1	many	CSVGRHSGNTEAFF	TGCAGCGTTGGCAGACATTCGGGGAACACTGAAGCTTTCTTT
TRBV5-1	-	TRBJ2-7	many	CASSPNSYEQYF	TGCGCCAGCAGCCCAAACTCCTACGAGCAGTACTTC
TRBV20-1	-	TRBJ1-2	-	CSSGPLESYTF	TGCAGCAGCGGTCCTCTAGAGAGCTACACCTTC
TRBV29-1	-	TRBJ2-1	-	CSGGDGLAANEQFF	TGCAGCGGGGGAGACGGCCTCGCAGCAAATGAGCAGTTCTTC